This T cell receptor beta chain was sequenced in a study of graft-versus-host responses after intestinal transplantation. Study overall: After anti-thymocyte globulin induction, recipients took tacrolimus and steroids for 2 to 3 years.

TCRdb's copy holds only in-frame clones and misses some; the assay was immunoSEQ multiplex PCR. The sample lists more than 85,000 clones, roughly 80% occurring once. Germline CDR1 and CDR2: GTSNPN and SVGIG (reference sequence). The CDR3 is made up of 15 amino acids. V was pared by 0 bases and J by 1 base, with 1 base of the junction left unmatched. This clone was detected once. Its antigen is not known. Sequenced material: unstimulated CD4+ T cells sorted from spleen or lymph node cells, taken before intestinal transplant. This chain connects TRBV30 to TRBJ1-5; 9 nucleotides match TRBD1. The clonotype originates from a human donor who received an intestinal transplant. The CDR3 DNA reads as TGTGCCTGGAGTGTAGGGACAGGGAGCAATCAGCCCCAGCATTTT. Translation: CAWSVGTGSNQPQHF.